What follows describes a single TCR beta chain. In the source study's methods: Reference gene primer amplification yielded estimated nucleated cell counts. Using immunoSEQ multiplex PCR, the repertoire was profiled, and TCRdb retains in-frame clones only, with some absent. V, J and clone size are taken as reported in that table, and D and trimming were inferred from the DNA itself. The table lists about 35,000 clones, roughly nine tenths of them singletons. The data were obtained in a study of blood T cell repertoires in COVID-19. Across the whole study: Samples came from the United States, Italy and Spain, spanning acute and convalescent COVID-19. T cells, B-cell-depleted T cells, or PBMCs supplied cDNA or gDNA.

The ends lost 0 bases at V and 5 bases at J; junction bases unmatched: 4. The CDR3 is made up of 14 amino acids. The germline CDR1 and CDR2 sequences are SGHRS and YFSETQ. The chain joins TRBV5-1 to TRBJ1-1; 7 bases fit TRBD1. The sample taken for sequencing was peripheral blood. This TCR derives from a man between 50 and 59 years old with active COVID-19. CDR3 sequence: CASSLARGTTEAFF. The CDR3 bases are TGCGCCAGCAGCTTGGCCAGGGGGACAACTGAAGCTTTCTTT.